This TCR beta chain was obtained from a study of blood T cell repertoires in COVID-19. All enrollees were roughly 18 to 100 years old and from 24 US areas. Participants reported their clinical history, and cohort assignment relied on those reports. In the original processing: Researchers report that nucleated cell counts were estimated from reference gene primer amplification. This table comes from immunoSEQ multiplex PCR, and its TCRdb copy is limited to in-frame clones, with some not included. That table supplies the V and J calls and clone size; D and trimming were determined from the DNA. The table records some 270,000 clones, approximately 88% of them present only once. Only a few counts were recorded for this clone. Germline loops: CDR1 SEHNR, CDR2 FQNEAQ (reference sequence). This CDR3 is 12 amino acids long. V was cut by 2 bases and J by 6 bases, with 8 bases left in between.

Sequencing was done on a sample of PBMCs or T cells enriched from blood (not recorded which). The rearrangement uses TRBV7-9 and TRBJ2-7; a possible D gene is TRBD1 (7 bases). The receptor comes from a woman in her thirties or forties who had been exposed to COVID-19. As DNA, the CDR3 is TGTGCCAGCAGCTTACAGGGGGGCGAGCAGTACGTC. Amino acid sequence: CASSLQGGEQYV.